This T cell receptor (beta chain) was retrieved from a study of blood T cells in healthy people across ages. Whole-study results and caveats: Strong correlation was found linking TCR beta diversity to naive T cell percentage. The unsorted PBMCs prevented any conclusive comparison of naive versus antigen-experienced cells.

There are 13 residues in the CDR3. The V gene's germline CDR1 is SEHNR and CDR2 FQNEAQ (reference sequence). This clonotype has more than one count but fewer than ten. What it binds is unknown. Compared with germline, one end of the junction differs, possibly owing to a read error. Collection of roughly 10 milliliters of peripheral blood was performed for each donor. Using a J-beta primer mix together with a sample-barcoded 5' primer, a second PCR was run for roughly 7 to 12 cycles. One entry per CDR3 protein results from TCRdb running MiXCR on the 5' RACE reads. The sample includes 760,000 or so distinct CDR3 sequences, around 25% of them seen just once. These data were likewise used in another study, on T cells of mothers and their children. That paper adds: Overlap measured in related mother-child pairs was slightly, non-significantly higher than in unrelated pairs.

The sample comprised blood. This sequence originates from a boy aged 5 to 17 in good health. The V and J genes are TRBV7-9 and TRBJ2-5; TRBD2 matches at 9 bases. Gene TRBJ2-1 matches the end of the DNA better, so the J call may be wrong. The CDR3 region is CASSLAGDYEQFF. The CDR3, as DNA: TGTGCCAGCAGTTTAGCGGGAGACTATGAGCAGTTCTTC.